These 30 T cell receptor beta chains were sequenced from one sample in a study of T cell responses to AZD1222 COVID-19 vaccine. Only in-frame clones appear in the TCRdb table, and some are missing; sequencing was by immunoSEQ multiplex PCR. In the table there are about 150,000 clones, under 95% of which are singletons. This sample comprised peripheral blood, obtained on day 0 of AZD1222 vaccination. The source is an adult in good health.

The chain couples TRBV7-8 to TRBJ2-1; no clear D gene. Trimming cost V 5 bases and J 4 bases, with 15 bases left between them. Germline CDR1 is SGHVS and CDR2 is FQNEAQ. This CDR3 is built from 15 residues. CDR3 DNA sequence: TGTGCCAGCAGCATGGGCCAGCCGCGGTACAATGAGCAGTTCTTC. It translates to CASSMGQPRYNEQFF.

The V gene is TRBV6-2 or TRBV6-3, the J gene TRBJ2-1; 7 bases match TRBD2. This CDR3 has 15 residues. V was pared by 6 bases and J by 5 bases, with 10 bases of the junction left unmatched. Germline V gene sequence: CDR1 MNHEY, CDR2 SVGEGT. DNA of the CDR3: TGTGCCAGCAGCGAACTGGGGGGGTACCACAATGAGCAGTTCTTC. Protein: CASSELGGYHNEQFF.

CDR3 nucleotide sequence: TGTGCCAGCAGCTTACCCGGGGCCTATAAGGAGTACTTC. This encodes CASSLPGAYKEYF. V is TRBV5-8 and J is TRBJ2-7; D could derive from TRBD1 or TRBD2 (5 bases each). The germline V gene encodes CDR1 SGHTS and CDR2 YDEGEE. Trimming removed 2 bases from V and 11 bases from J, with 17 bases in between. The CDR3 contains 13 residues. The variable domain in full, with the rest retrieved from reference TRBV5-8 and TRBJ2-7, is EAGVTQSPTHLIKTRGQQATLRCSPISGHTSVYWYQQALGLGLQFLLWYDEGEERNRGNFPPRFSGRQFPNYSSELNVNALELEDSALYLCASSLPGAYKEYFGPGTRLTVT.

V is TRBV19 and J is TRBJ2-2, with 9 bases that match TRBD2. The germline CDR1 and CDR2 sequences are LNHDA and SQIVND (reference sequence). V lost 5 bases to trimming and J lost 5 bases; unmatched junction nucleotides: 12. The CDR3 is 17 residues long. CDR3 in amino acids: CASSFGSMAGGTGELFF. For the CDR3, the DNA is TGTGCCAGTAGTTTCGGTTCGATGGCGGGAGGGACCGGGGAGCTGTTTTTT. The full variable domain, its missing parts supplied by reference TRBV19 and TRBJ2-2, is DGGITQSPKYLFRKEGQNVTLSCEQNLNHDAMYWYRQDPGQGLRLIYYSQIVNDFQKGDIAEGYSVSREKKESFPLTVTSAQKNPTAFYLCASSFGSMAGGTGELFFGEGSRLTVL.

The V gene is TRBV12-3 or TRBV12-4, the J gene TRBJ2-3, with D perhaps TRBD1 or TRBD2 (5 bases each). V lost 6 bases and J lost 6, with 13 bases in between. The CDR3 totals 13 residues. In DNA, the CDR3 is TGTGCCAGCAGCGCACCTTGGGGGGATACGCAGTATTTT. Its translation is CASSAPWGDTQYF.

The chain joins TRBV19 to TRBJ1-2; 9 nucleotides agree with TRBD1. The germline V gene encodes CDR1 LNHDA and CDR2 SQIVND (reference sequence). Trimming took 6 bases from V and 7 from J; bases not matched to a gene: 12. CDR3 length: 15 residues. The CDR3 spells CASRTNRDRDRGYTF. CDR3 coding DNA: TGTGCCAGTAGGACGAACCGGGACAGGGATCGTGGCTACACCTTC.

This chain uses TRBV5-1 with TRBJ2-7, with 9 bases aligning to TRBD1. The CDR3 has 14 residues. V trimming: 4 bases; J trimming: 4 bases; junction bases outside the gene matches: 6. Germline loops: CDR1 SGHRS, CDR2 YFSETQ. The CDR3 coding sequence is TGCGCCAGCAGCACGGACAGGGGTTCGTACGAGCAGTACTTC. Protein product: CASSTDRGSYEQYF.

The gene calls are TRBV21-1 and TRBJ1-3; TRBD1, the table's D call, lacks a check against the DNA. TRBV21-1 counts as a pseudogene. The CDR3 consists of 16 residues. Here the CDR3 reads CASSIGQGPPGNTIYF. The CDR3 region has the DNA TGTGCCAGCAGCATCGGACAGGGCCCCCCTGGAAACACCATATATTTT.

J is TRBJ2-4 and V is TRBV4-3, with D unclear. The V and J ends lost 4 bases and 7 bases respectively, with 20 bases between them. The CDR3 is made up of 16 amino acids. The germline V gene has CDR1 LGHNA and CDR2 YSLEER. CDR3 nucleotide sequence: TGCGCCAGCAGCCGAGTTCCGGTGGGTGGTTGGAACATTCAGTACTTC. Protein sequence: CASSRVPVGGWNIQYF.

This clone has a single count. V is TRBV6-5 and J is TRBJ1-3, with a possible D match to TRBD1 (5 bases). The V gene's germline CDR1 is MNHEY and CDR2 SVGAGI. The CDR3 is 14 amino acids. V was trimmed by 6 bases and J by 4 bases, leaving 13 bases between them. As DNA, the CDR3 is TGTGCCAGCAGCTTTGGTGGGGCCGGAAACACCATATATTTT. The encoded protein is CASSFGGAGNTIYF.

V gene TRBV5-1 combines with J gene TRBJ2-7, with 7 bases matching TRBD1. The J segment lost 7 bases and the V segment lost 2 bases, leaving 9 bases of the junction unmatched. The CDR3 is 14 residues long. From germline, CDR1 is SGHRS and CDR2 YFSETQ. The CDR3 here is CASSFRDSLLEQYF. CDR3 sequence (DNA): TGCGCCAGCAGCTTCCGGGACAGCCTACTGGAGCAGTACTTC.

The V and J genes are TRBV20-1 and TRBJ2-5, with D hard to call. Germline CDR1 DFQATT, CDR2 SNEGSKA (reference sequence). V lost 6 bases and J 2 bases, leaving 7 bases between the germline ends. The CDR3 extends over 11 amino acids. This chain's CDR3 is CSAPDQETQYF. As DNA, the CDR3 is TGCAGTGCACCCGATCAAGAGACCCAGTACTTC.

The chain uses TRBV30 and TRBJ2-7; D tentatively reads TRBD1 or TRBD2 (6 bases each). With 2 bases removed from V and 3 bases from J, the gap between germline ends came to 14 bases. Looked up from germline, CDR1 is GTSNPN and CDR2 is SVGIG (reference sequence). CDR3 length equals 14 residues. The chain's CDR3 is CAWSHRAGLYEQYF. CDR3 bases: TGTGCCTGGAGTCACAGGGCGGGACTCTACGAGCAGTACTTC.

The genes are TRBV18 and TRBJ2-7; either TRBD1 or TRBD2 may fit D (6 bases each). Trimming took 0 bases from V and 0 from J, leaving 9 bases between them. Germline V lookup: CDR1 KGHSH, CDR2 LQKENI. The CDR3 runs to 15 residues. The CDR3 DNA reads as TGTGCCAGCTCACCACCGGGGGGCTACTCCTACGAGCAGTACTTC. Residues: CASSPPGGYSYEQYF.

V gene TRBV7-9 combines with J gene TRBJ2-2, with D perhaps TRBD2 (5 bases). Trimming took 5 bases from V and 6 from J, leaving 10 bases between them. The germline V gene encodes CDR1 SEHNR and CDR2 FQNEAQ (reference sequence). The CDR3 sequence is 13 residues long. CDR3 in DNA: TGTGCCAGCAGCACTAGTTCCCCCGGGGAGCTGTTTTTT. As protein: CASSTSSPGELFF.

This sequence joins TRBV28 and TRBJ1-2, with D possibly TRBD1 on 5 matching bases. Germline V lookup: CDR1 MDHEN, CDR2 SYDVKM. Deletions cut 4 bases from V and 5 bases from J, with 17 bases between. The CDR3 is 15 amino acids. DNA of the CDR3: TGTGCCAGCAGTTCACTCCGACAGCTGGGATATGGCTACACCTTC. Its protein is CASSSLRQLGYGYTF.

This clone was counted once. V is TRBV7-6 and J is TRBJ2-5, with TRBD2 matching over 7 bases. Trimming took 1 base from V and 12 from J; bases not matched to a gene: 20. This CDR3 spans 17 amino acids. Germline CDR1 and CDR2: SGHVS and FNYEAQ. The CDR3 region has the DNA TGTGCCAGCAGCTTAGTTAGGCCAGTGGGGACTACAATCGTGGAGTACTTC. Translation gives CASSLVRPVGTTIVEYF.

The count of this clone is one. This chain connects TRBV3-1 (or the pseudogene TRBV3-2) to TRBJ2-1, with 15 bases fitting TRBD2. The V gene's germline CDR1 is LGHDT and CDR2 YNNKEL (reference sequence). V lost 3 bases and J lost 12; bases outside the gene matches: 12. The CDR3 totals 17 residues. CDR3: CASSHAGTSGRSSRQFF. The CDR3 nucleotides read TGTGCCAGCAGCCACGCCGGGACTAGCGGGAGGTCCAGTCGGCAGTTCTTC.

This rearrangement joins TRBV4-1 to TRBJ2-3; D possibly corresponds to TRBD2 (6 bases). The CDR3 is made up of 16 amino acids. V lost 8 bases, J lost 4 bases, and 22 bases lay in between. The germline V gene has CDR1 MGHRA and CDR2 YSYEKL. CDR3 sequence: CASGATGGGTADTQYF. The CDR3 DNA is TGCGCCAGCGGAGCTACAGGCGGAGGGACGGCAGATACGCAGTATTTT.

The DNA for the CDR3 is TGTGCCAGCAGCTTGACTGAAGCTTTCTTT. This codes for CASSLTEAFF. V is TRBV11-2 and J is TRBJ1-1; D is unresolved. V shed 3 bases and J shed 5 bases, with 1 base lying between them. The CDR3 has 10 residues. Germline values: CDR1 SGHAT, CDR2 FQNNGV. Full variable domain (remainder filled in from reference TRBV11-2 and TRBJ1-1): EAGVAQSPRYKIIEKRQSVAFWCNPISGHATLYWYQQILGQGPKLLIQFQNNGVVDDSQLPKDRFSAERLKGVDSTLKIQPAKLEDSAVYLCASSLTEAFFGQGTRLTVV.

The chain has TRBV20-1 and TRBJ2-5; 12 bases match TRBD1. J was trimmed by 5 bases and V by 3 bases; bases with no gene match: 19. The CDR3 runs to 19 residues. The V gene's germline CDR1 is DFQATT and CDR2 SNEGSKA (reference sequence). In DNA form, the CDR3 reads TGCAGTGCTAGTCGGGACAGGGGGCTAGGGCTAGCGGGCTCGGAGACCCAGTACTTC. Its protein is CSASRDRGLGLAGSETQYF.

The V gene is TRBV6-2 or TRBV6-3, the J gene TRBJ2-1; 13 positions agree with TRBD2. Germline loops: CDR1 MNHEY, CDR2 SVGEGT. J was trimmed by 7 bases and V by 3 bases; bases with no gene match: 9. This CDR3 comprises 17 residues. The CDR3 DNA sequence: TGTGCCAGCAGTTATTCGGGACTAGCGGGAAAGGGTAATGAGCAGTTCTTC. Its protein is CASSYSGLAGKGNEQFF.

The chain recombines TRBV6-1 with TRBJ1-2; D ambiguous. The germline V and J ends were trimmed by 1 base and 3 bases, with 6 bases remaining between them. The germline V gene encodes CDR1 MNHNS and CDR2 SASEGT. The CDR3 is made up of 13 amino acids. The CDR3 loop is CASSEGQYYGYTF. CDR3 bases: TGTGCCAGCAGTGAAGGCCAGTACTATGGCTACACCTTC.

The J gene is TRBJ2-7, the V gene TRBV28; unclear D gene. This CDR3 is built from 14 residues. Germline V lookup: CDR1 MDHEN, CDR2 SYDVKM. Trimming pared 5 bases from V and 1 base from J, leaving 12 bases between. CDR3 sequence reads: CASSPLRGSYEQYF. The CDR3 DNA sequence: TGTGCCAGCAGTCCTTTACGCGGATCCTACGAGCAGTACTTC.

The J gene is TRBJ2-1, the V gene TRBV4-1, with 9 bases lining up with TRBD2. The junction had 11 bases not matched to a gene; V was cut back by 4 bases and J by 4 bases. The CDR3 contains 17 residues. From germline, CDR1 is MGHRA and CDR2 YSYEKL. CDR3 DNA sequence: TGCGCCAGCAGCCTCACTCAGACTAGCGGCATTTACAATGAGCAGTTCTTC. This encodes CASSLTQTSGIYNEQFF.

V and J are TRBV24-1 and TRBJ1-2, with a tentative D call TRBD1 (5 bases). V lost 3 bases to trimming and J lost 4 bases, with 8 bases between them. The length of the CDR3 is 13 residues. Germline lookup yields CDR1 KGHDR and CDR2 SFDVKD. CDR3 sequence reads: CATSDPGSYGYTF. In DNA form, the CDR3 reads TGTGCCACCAGTGATCCAGGGAGCTATGGCTACACCTTC.

The CDR3 region has the DNA TGCGCCAGCAGCCAAGATAAGGGGTACGAGCAGTACTTC. Encoded protein: CASSQDKGYEQYF. The rearrangement links TRBV4-3 to TRBJ2-7; D is perhaps TRBD1 (5 bases). V lost 0 bases to trimming and J lost 4 bases, with 7 bases between them. CDR1 is LGHNA and CDR2 is YSLEER in the germline V gene. The CDR3 has 13 residues.

The rearrangement joins TRBV11-3 to TRBJ2-6; D unclear. The CDR3 contains 14 residues. V lost 5 bases and J 4 bases, leaving 9 bases between the germline ends. Germline CDR1 reads SGHNT; CDR2 reads YENEEA. The chain's CDR3 is CASSQDRGANVLTF. The CDR3 region has the DNA TGTGCCAGCAGCCAGGACCGAGGGGCCAACGTCCTGACTTTC.

This chain's CDR3 is CASSYGTSAGRYNEQFF. The CDR3 nucleotides are TGTGCCAGCAGTTACGGGACTAGCGCCGGCCGTTACAATGAGCAGTTCTTC. V gene TRBV6-2 or TRBV6-3 combines with J gene TRBJ2-1; 10 bases agree with TRBD2. CDR1 is MNHEY and CDR2 is SVGEGT in the germline V gene. V lost 2 bases to trimming and J lost 4 bases; unmatched junction nucleotides: 8. This CDR3 is built from 17 residues.

This chain connects TRBV19 to TRBJ2-5, with 11 nucleotides matching TRBD1. From germline, CDR1 is LNHDA and CDR2 SQIVND (reference sequence). V shed 5 bases and J 5 bases; nucleotides not matched to a gene: 7. This CDR3 contains 15 residues. CDR3 sequence (DNA): TGTGCCAGTAGTGGGACAGGGGGGTCTGCGGAGACCCAGTACTTC. It yields the protein CASSGTGGSAETQYF.